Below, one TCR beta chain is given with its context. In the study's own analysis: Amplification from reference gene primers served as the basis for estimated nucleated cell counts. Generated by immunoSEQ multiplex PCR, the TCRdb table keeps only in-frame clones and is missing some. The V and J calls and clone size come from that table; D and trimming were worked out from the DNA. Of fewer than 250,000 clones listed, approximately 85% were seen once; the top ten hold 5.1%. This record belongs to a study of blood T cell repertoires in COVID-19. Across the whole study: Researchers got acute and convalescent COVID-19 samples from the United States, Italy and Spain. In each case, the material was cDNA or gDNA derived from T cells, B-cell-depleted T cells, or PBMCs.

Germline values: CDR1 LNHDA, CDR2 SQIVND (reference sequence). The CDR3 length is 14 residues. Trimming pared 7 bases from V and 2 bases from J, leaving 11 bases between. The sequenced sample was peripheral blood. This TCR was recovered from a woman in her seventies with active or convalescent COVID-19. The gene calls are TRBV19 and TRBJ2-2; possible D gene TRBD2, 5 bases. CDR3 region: CASKNRGNTGELFF. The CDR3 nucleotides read TGTGCCAGTAAGAATCGGGGAAACACCGGGGAGCTGTTTTTT.